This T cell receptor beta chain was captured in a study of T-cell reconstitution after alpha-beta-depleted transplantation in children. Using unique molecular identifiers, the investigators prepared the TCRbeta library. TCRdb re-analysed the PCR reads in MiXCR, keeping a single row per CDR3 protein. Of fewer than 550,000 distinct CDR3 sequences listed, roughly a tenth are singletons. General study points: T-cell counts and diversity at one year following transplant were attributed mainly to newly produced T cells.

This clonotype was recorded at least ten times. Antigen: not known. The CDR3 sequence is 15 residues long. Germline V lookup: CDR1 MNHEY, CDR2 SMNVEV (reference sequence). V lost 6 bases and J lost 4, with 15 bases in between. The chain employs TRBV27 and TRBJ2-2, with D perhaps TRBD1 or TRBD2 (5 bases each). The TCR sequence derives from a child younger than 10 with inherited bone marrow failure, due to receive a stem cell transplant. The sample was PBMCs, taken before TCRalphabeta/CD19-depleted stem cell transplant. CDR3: CASRKGLGGTGELFF. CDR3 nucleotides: TGTGCCAGCAGAAAAGGACTTGGGGGCACCGGGGAGCTGTTTTTT.